The 17 T cell receptor beta chains reported below all come from one sample, sequenced in a study of cytomegalovirus exposure and HLA in healthy donors. Researchers ran the PCR with 60 Vbeta and 13 Jbeta primers. TCRdb keeps only in-frame clones here, not all; method: immunoSEQ multiplex PCR. The data contain roughly 80,000 clones, roughly 74% of them singletons. Sequenced sample: PBMCs. Source of these receptors: a woman in her fifties or sixties in good health and CMV-seropositive.

The V gene is TRBV6-1, the J gene TRBJ1-5; no firm D call. CDR3 size: 15 residues. The V end lost 7 bases, the J end lost 4 bases, and 17 bases lay between the germline ends. CDR1 and CDR2 from the germline V gene are MNHNS and SASEGT. CDR3 coding DNA: TGTGCCAGCATAGGCGGGATCGGCCTAAATCAGCCCCAGCATTTT. Translation: CASIGGIGLNQPQHF.

The chain employs TRBV27 and TRBJ2-2, with a tentative D call TRBD2 (5 bases). V was cut by 1 base and J by 1 base, with 7 bases left in between. This CDR3 is built from 15 residues. Germline V gives CDR1 MNHEY, CDR2 SMNVEV (reference sequence). The CDR3 nucleotides are TGTGCCAGCAGTTTATTGGCGGGGAACACCGGGGAGCTGTTTTTT. Its translation: CASSLLAGNTGELFF.

The chain has TRBV11-3 and TRBJ2-7, with 8 nucleotides matching TRBD1. V shed 0 bases, J shed 5 bases, and the junction held 6 bases outside the gene matches. The CDR3 covers 15 residues. Germline V gives CDR1 SGHNT, CDR2 YENEEA. Here the CDR3 reads CASSLEGTGGDEQYF. CDR3 nucleotides: TGTGCCAGCAGCTTAGAAGGGACAGGAGGCGACGAGCAGTACTTC.

The chain couples TRBV10-3 to TRBJ1-5, with TRBD1 matching 8 bases. Germline trimming cut 7 bases from V and 0 bases from J; bases unmatched to any gene: 5. The CDR3 loop spans 15 amino acids. Germline V gives CDR1 ENHRY, CDR2 SYGVKD. CDR3: CAINDRGLSNQPQHF. The CDR3 nucleotides are TGTGCCATCAACGACAGGGGCCTTAGCAATCAGCCCCAGCATTTT.

The rearrangement links TRBV5-1 to TRBJ2-2; no firm D call. Germline CDR1 and CDR2: SGHRS and YFSETQ. The CDR3 spans 14 residues. V was cut by 2 bases and J by 3 bases, with 8 bases left in between. The CDR3 is CASSLSGDTGELFF. The CDR3 DNA sequence: TGCGCCAGCAGCTTATCCGGTGACACCGGGGAGCTGTTTTTT. Full variable domain (outside the CDR3, taken from reference TRBV5-1 and TRBJ2-2): KAGVTQTPRYLIKTRGQQVTLSCSPISGHRSVSWYQQTPGQGLQFLFEYFSETQRNKGNFPGRFSGRQFSNSRSEMNVSTLELGDSALYLCASSLSGDTGELFFGEGSRLTVL.

The chain is built from TRBV5-1 and TRBJ2-5; 7 nucleotides align to TRBD1. Germline lookup yields CDR1 SGHRS and CDR2 YFSETQ. V lost 0 bases, J lost 4 bases, and 6 bases stayed unmatched. CDR3 size: 15 residues. The DNA for the CDR3 is TGCGCCAGCAGCTTGGGCACAGGGGTCCGAGAGACCCAGTACTTC. Translated, it gives CASSLGTGVRETQYF.

The V call is TRBV9, the J call TRBJ2-1; 9 positions agree with TRBD1. V was clipped by 0 bases and J by 8 bases; unmatched bases: 3. The CDR3 contains 14 residues. CDR1 is SGDLS and CDR2 is YYNGEE in the germline V gene. CDR3 protein: CASSVGDRVDEQFF. CDR3 DNA sequence: TGTGCCAGCAGCGTAGGGGACAGGGTTGATGAGCAGTTCTTC. The variable domain in full, with the rest retrieved from reference TRBV9 and TRBJ2-1, is DSGVTQTPKHLITATGQRVTLRCSPRSGDLSVYWYQQSLDQGLQFLIQYYNGEERAKGNILERFSAQQFPDLHSELNLSSLELGDSALYFCASSVGDRVDEQFFGPGTRLTVL.

The chain links TRBV7-9 to TRBJ2-3, with D possibly being TRBD2 (6 bases). Germline CDR1 reads SEHNR; CDR2 reads FQNEAQ (reference sequence). The CDR3 is made up of 18 amino acids. The germline V and J ends were trimmed by 2 bases and 2 bases, with 20 bases remaining between them. The CDR3, as DNA: TGTGCCAGCAGCTTACTCCTATGGGGGGAGACGGTCACAGATACGCAGTATTTT. It codes for CASSLLLWGETVTDTQYF. The full variable domain, rest sourced from reference TRBV7-9 and TRBJ2-3, is DTGVSQNPRHKITKRGQNVTFRCDPISEHNRLYWYRQTLGQGPEFLTYFQNEAQLEKSRLLSDRFSAERPKGSFSTLEIQRTEQGDSAMYLCASSLLLWGETVTDTQYFGPGTRLTVL.

This rearrangement joins TRBV11-2 to TRBJ2-1; the D gene is possibly TRBD2 (5 bases). This CDR3 contains 12 residues. The V gene lost 7 bases and the J gene lost 4 bases, with 8 bases spanning the gap. Germline assignment: CDR1 SGHAT and CDR2 FQNNGV. The DNA for the CDR3 is TGTGCCAGCACCGGAGGTTACAATGAGCAGTTCTTC. Amino acids: CASTGGYNEQFF.

J is TRBJ2-7 and V is TRBV29-1; D is perhaps TRBD1 (6 bases). Deletions cut 7 bases from V and 4 bases from J, with 14 bases between. The CDR3 spans 12 residues. The germline V gene encodes CDR1 SQVTM and CDR2 ANQGSEA. In DNA form, the CDR3 reads TGCAGCGCTCGACAGGACCGTTACGAGCAGTACTTC. Translating it yields CSARQDRYEQYF.

This chain links TRBV5-4 with TRBJ2-5; TRBD2 matches 7 bases. Trimming at V came to 4 bases and at J to 1 base, leaving 10 bases not matched to a gene. CDR1 is SGHNT, CDR2 YYREEE, per germline (reference sequence). The CDR3 consists of 16 residues. The CDR3 DNA sequence: TGTGCCAGCAGCCTAAACGCGGGGGAAGCCCAAGAGACCCAGTACTTC. It codes for CASSLNAGEAQETQYF.

The chain uses TRBV30 and TRBJ1-1; TRBD1 might be the D (6 bases). This CDR3 has 13 amino acids. In germline, CDR1 is GTSNPN, CDR2 SVGIG (reference sequence). Trimming took off 1 base at V and 11 bases at J, with 17 bases between the two ends. CDR3 sequence: CAWSGLGGRGAFF. In DNA, the CDR3 is TGTGCCTGGAGTGGATTAGGGGGAAGGGGTGCTTTCTTT.

This clone was recorded a few times. The CDR3 bases are TGTGCCAGCAGCGGGGGGGTAGCGGGAATTTCCTACAATGAGCAGTTCTTC. This sequence encodes CASSGGVAGISYNEQFF. The rearrangement links TRBV7-9 to TRBJ2-1; 8 bases match TRBD2. The trim removed 5 bases at V and 1 base at J, leaving 10 bases unmatched. Germline CDR1 and CDR2: SEHNR and FQNEAQ (reference sequence). The CDR3 covers 17 residues.

The J gene is TRBJ2-2, the V gene TRBV29-1; TRBD1 matches 10 bases. The CDR3 totals 18 residues. J gave up 5 bases and V 0 bases, and 12 bases lay outside the gene matches. Germline V gives CDR1 SQVTM, CDR2 ANQGSEA. CDR3 amino acids: CSVEEIGQGVFTTGELFF. CDR3 sequence (DNA): TGCAGCGTTGAAGAAATTGGACAGGGGGTATTCACGACCGGGGAGCTGTTTTTT.

The chain has TRBV6-4 and TRBJ2-3, with 7 bases matching TRBD2. V lost 0 bases to trimming and J lost 2 bases; unmatched junction nucleotides: 2. CDR3 length: 15 amino acids. CDR1 and CDR2 from the germline V gene are MRHNA and SNTAGT. The CDR3 coding sequence is TGTGCCAGCAGTGACTCGGGGGGGACCACAGATACGCAGTATTTT. Amino acid sequence: CASSDSGGTTDTQYF.

The chain has TRBV2 and TRBJ2-5; D perhaps matches TRBD1 (6 bases). V shed 6 bases and J shed 4 bases, with 9 bases lying between them. The CDR3 sequence is 12 residues long. Germline CDR1 SNHLY, CDR2 FYNNEI. CDR3 in DNA: TGTGCCAGCAGCGGCAGGGGAGAGACCCAGTACTTC. It yields the protein CASSGRGETQYF.

This clone was detected a few times. This chain uses TRBV7-9 with TRBJ1-4; TRBD1 aligns across 10 bases. CDR1 is SEHNR, CDR2 FQNEAQ, per germline (reference sequence). The CDR3 totals 17 residues. Unmatched junction bases numbered 9, after V lost 5 bases and J lost 3 bases. The chain's CDR3 is CASSAGDRGFANEKLFF. The CDR3 nucleotides are TGTGCCAGCAGCGCCGGGGACAGGGGCTTCGCTAATGAAAAACTGTTTTTT.